The 18 T cell receptor beta chains presented below share a single source sample, sequenced in a study of blood T cell repertoires in COVID-19. TCRdb keeps only in-frame clones here, not all; method: immunoSEQ multiplex PCR. This table has approximately 260,000 clones, approximately 86% appearing once. The source material was PBMCs or T cells enriched from blood (not recorded which). The origin of the receptors is a woman between 35 and 50 years old with acute COVID-19.

The CDR3 protein is CASSRGDRALTF. The CDR3 DNA sequence: TGTGCCAGCAGCAGGGGGGACAGGGCTTTGACTTTC. This chain joins TRBV11-3 and TRBJ2-6; 9 positions agree with TRBD1. CDR1 is SGHNT, CDR2 YENEEA, per germline. The CDR3 contains 12 residues. The V gene end was trimmed by 5 bases and the J gene end by 17 bases; junction bases not matched to a gene: 7.

The chain combines TRBV27 with TRBJ2-3, with D tentatively TRBD2 (5 bases). Germline V gives CDR1 MNHEY, CDR2 SMNVEV (reference sequence). The CDR3 length is 15 residues. The V end was cut by 5 bases, the J end by 2 bases, with 14 bases between. The DNA of the CDR3 is TGTGCCAGCAGTCCACGGACTTTTAACACAGATACGCAGTATTTT. Residues: CASSPRTFNTDTQYF.

The chain has TRBV7-6 and TRBJ2-1, with TRBD2 matching over 7 bases. The length of the CDR3 is 16 residues. With V trimmed by 1 base and J by 6 bases, 9 bases remained unmatched. In germline, CDR1 is SGHVS, CDR2 FNYEAQ. CDR3 in DNA: TGTGCCAGCAGCTTAGGGTCCAGCGGGACCTTCAATGAGCAGTTCTTC. This codes for CASSLGSSGTFNEQFF. Using reference TRBV7-6 and TRBJ2-1 for the parts outside the CDR3, the full variable domain is GAGVSQSPRYKVTKRGQDVALRCDPISGHVSLYWYRQALGQGPEFLTYFNYEAQQDKSGLPNDRFSAERPEGSISTLTIQRTEQRDSAMYRCASSLGSSGTFNEQFFGPGTRLTVL.

CDR3 in amino acids: CASSLATGRNQPQHF. CDR3 bases: TGTGCCAGCAGCTTAGCTACAGGGCGGAATCAGCCCCAGCATTTT. This rearrangement joins TRBV7-2 to TRBJ1-5; a possible D gene is TRBD1 (6 bases). Per germline, CDR1 SGHTA and CDR2 FQGNSA. The CDR3 runs 15 residues. Trimming left V 0 bases short and J 4 bases short, with 10 bases between.

This sequence joins TRBV4-1 and TRBJ1-1; TRBD1 agrees at 9 bases. This CDR3 spans 19 amino acids. V trimming: 3 bases; J trimming: 3 bases; junction bases outside the gene matches: 17. The germline CDR1 and CDR2 sequences are MGHRA and YSYEKL. CDR3 in amino acids: CASSHRPGTGIGGDTEAFF. The CDR3, as DNA: TGCGCCAGCAGCCATCGTCCCGGGACAGGGATAGGCGGAGACACTGAAGCTTTCTTT.

The genes are TRBV27 and TRBJ1-1, with D uncertain. V dropped 1 base and J dropped 0 bases, with 12 bases sitting between them. CDR3 length: 16 residues. CDR1 MNHEY and CDR2 SMNVEV come from the germline V gene (reference sequence). The CDR3 region has the DNA TGTGCCAGCAGTTTATTGGCCAGGCCGATGAACACTGAAGCTTTCTTT. Its protein is CASSLLARPMNTEAFF.

V is TRBV11-2 and J is TRBJ2-1; 9 bases map to TRBD2. Germline values: CDR1 SGHAT, CDR2 FQNNGV. V shed 5 bases, J shed 1 base, and the junction held 9 bases outside the gene matches. CDR3 length equals 17 residues. In nucleotides, the CDR3 is TGTGCCAGCAGCGTTTACCGGGCGGGAGGGTCCTACAATGAGCAGTTCTTC. Amino acids: CASSVYRAGGSYNEQFF.

This clone was observed a few times. This chain links TRBV19 with TRBJ2-1; D remains unclear. Germline-derived CDR1 and CDR2 are LNHDA and SQIVND (reference sequence). This CDR3 region has 13 residues. Trimming stripped 1 base from V and 6 bases from J, with 7 bases between. The CDR3 DNA reads TGTGCCAGTAGTATAGGAAATAGCAATGAGCAGTTCTTC. As protein: CASSIGNSNEQFF.

V gene TRBV6-2 or TRBV6-3 combines with J gene TRBJ2-2, with 12 bases lining up with TRBD2. With V trimmed by 0 bases and J by 5 bases, 10 bases remained unmatched. Germline CDR1 MNHEY, CDR2 SVGEGT. This CDR3 has 19 amino acids. The CDR3 nucleotides read TGTGCCAGCAGTTACTCGTATCTAGCGGGAGGGCCAGAGACCGGGGAGCTGTTTTTT. This translates into CASSYSYLAGGPETGELFF.

This clone has only a few counts. The junction does not match germline at one end; this may be a read error. The chain couples TRBV7-9 to TRBJ2-3; D is uncertain. Germline lookup yields CDR1 SEHNR and CDR2 FQNEAQ (reference sequence). The CDR3 is 15 residues long. CDR3 amino acids: CASNLGNADTDTQYF. The DNA of the CDR3 is TGTGCCAGCAACTTAGGGAACGCGGACACAGATACGCAGTATTTT.

In this sample, this clone turned up once. The CDR3 coding sequence is TGTGCCAGTAGTCCCTTAGCGGGGAGCTCCTACAATGAGCAGTTCTTC. Translated, it gives CASSPLAGSSYNEQFF. The chain couples TRBV19 to TRBJ2-1; TRBD2 matches at 8 bases. With V trimmed by 5 bases and J by 0 bases, 6 bases remained unmatched. The CDR3 is 16 residues long. Germline values: CDR1 LNHDA, CDR2 SQIVND (reference sequence).

This clone was seen only a few times. This chain uses TRBV7-3 with TRBJ2-1; 8 bases fit TRBD1. This CDR3 contains 14 residues. Unmatched junction bases numbered 3, after V lost 2 bases and J lost 6 bases. Germline-derived CDR1 and CDR2 are SGHTA and FQGTGA. The CDR3 spells CASSLGTGGNEQFF. CDR3 nucleotide sequence: TGTGCCAGCAGCTTAGGTACAGGGGGCAATGAGCAGTTCTTC.

The chain couples TRBV2 to TRBJ1-2; 8 bases agree with TRBD1. The CDR3 consists of 12 residues. Germline loops: CDR1 SNHLY, CDR2 FYNNEI. The CDR3 region is CARGQDNYGYTF. The DNA for the CDR3 is TGTGCACGGGGACAGGATAACTATGGCTACACCTTC.

This sequence joins TRBV5-1 and TRBJ1-1; 9 bases are a match to TRBD1. Germline V CDR1 and CDR2: SGHRS, YFSETQ. The CDR3 consists of 15 residues. The ends lost 4 bases at V and 0 bases at J; junction bases unmatched: 4. CDR3 sequence (DNA): TGCGCCAGCAGCCGGGGGACAGGGATGAACACTGAAGCTTTCTTT. It translates to CASSRGTGMNTEAFF. Drawing the rest from reference TRBV5-1 and TRBJ1-1, the complete variable domain is KAGVTQTPRYLIKTRGQQVTLSCSPISGHRSVSWYQQTPGQGLQFLFEYFSETQRNKGNFPGRFSGRQFSNSRSEMNVSTLELGDSALYLCASSRGTGMNTEAFFGQGTRLTVV.

The chain joins TRBV27 to TRBJ2-2; perhaps TRBD1 as D (6 bases). CDR1 is MNHEY and CDR2 is SMNVEV in the germline V gene (reference sequence). The CDR3 is 13 residues long. Deletions cut 10 bases from V and 6 bases from J, with 15 bases between. CDR3 residues: CATGHRGAGELFF. The DNA for the CDR3 is TGTGCCACGGGACATCGGGGCGCCGGGGAGCTGTTTTTT.

The chain is built from TRBV28 and TRBJ1-4; 10 bases are a match to TRBD1. In germline, CDR1 is MDHEN, CDR2 SYDVKM. Trimming removed 6 bases from V and 3 bases from J; junction bases left unmatched: 10. This CDR3 has 17 amino acids. The CDR3 protein is CASRFAGTGASNEKLFF. CDR3 nucleotides: TGTGCCAGCAGATTCGCCGGGACAGGGGCTTCTAATGAAAAACTGTTTTTT.

V usage is TRBV7-8 and J usage is TRBJ2-2; TRBD2 matches at 16 bases. J was trimmed by 5 bases and V by 5 bases; bases with no gene match: 11. CDR1 and CDR2 (germline): SGHVS, FQNEAQ. The CDR3 length is 19 residues. This CDR3 is CASSVGLAGGPRDTGELFF. CDR3 bases: TGTGCCAGCAGCGTGGGACTAGCGGGAGGGCCAAGGGATACCGGGGAGCTGTTTTTT. The full variable domain, in which reference TRBV7-8 and TRBJ2-2 provide the parts outside the CDR3, is GAGVSQSPRYKVAKRGQDVALRCDPISGHVSLFWYQQALGQGPEFLTYFQNEAQLDKSGLPSDRFFAERPEGSVSTLKIQRTQQEDSAVYLCASSVGLAGGPRDTGELFFGEGSRLTVL.

This clone has a single count. The rearrangement uses TRBV10-1 and TRBJ2-7; the D gene is possibly TRBD1 (6 bases). Trimming left V 6 bases short and J 2 bases short, with 23 bases between. The CDR3 totals 17 residues. Germline CDR1 is WNHNN and CDR2 is SYGVQD (reference sequence). CDR3 nucleotides: TGCGCCAGCAGCGGGACATTTGGATCTGGATCCCCCTACGAGCAGTACTTC. Translated: CASSGTFGSGSPYEQYF.